One sample yielded the 17 T cell receptor beta chains listed below, sequenced in a study of CD8+CD57+ T cells in acquired aplastic anemia. The study profiled TCR beta VDJ and CDR3 using genomic DNA as template. TCRdb passed the reads through MiXCR, listing each CDR3 protein once. The sample has under 250,000 distinct CDR3 sequences; around half are singletons. Patients chosen for sequencing had shown CD8+CD57+ cell expansion by flow cytometry. Sequencing was performed on sorted CD4+, CD8+, or CD8+CD57+ T cells (not recorded which) from PBMCs. These receptors were collected from a human donor with aplastic anemia.

This clonotype was detected many times. The J gene is TRBJ2-3, the V gene TRBV12-3 or TRBV12-4; the D is unclear. V lost 3 bases and J 1 base, leaving 5 bases between the germline ends. The CDR3 runs 13 residues. CDR3 residues: CASSFHRTDTQYF. In DNA form, the CDR3 reads TGTGCCAGCAGTTTCCACCGCACAGATACGCAGTATTTT.

The rearrangement links TRBV11-2 to TRBJ1-6; a possible D gene is TRBD1 (5 bases). Germline V gene lookup returns CDR1 SGHAT and CDR2 FQNNGV. Trimming pared 5 bases from V and 6 bases from J, leaving 17 bases between. CDR3 length equals 16 residues. The CDR3 DNA reads TGTGCCAGCAGCAACTTCCGGGGGAAATTTAATTCACCCCTCCACTTT. Translating gives CASSNFRGKFNSPLHF.

Regarding this clonotype: A much larger clone is a single base away; this may be a read error. The CDR3 is CASSLAGGLSHEQYF. The CDR3 nucleotides read TGTGCCAGCAGCTTGGCAGGGGGCCTTTCCCACGAGCAGTACTTC. V is TRBV5-6 and J is TRBJ2-7; 8 bases line up with TRBD1. From germline, CDR1 is SGHDT and CDR2 YYEEEE. The ends lost 0 bases at V and 5 bases at J; junction bases unmatched: 7. This CDR3 contains 15 residues.

This clonotype was observed many times. This sequence joins TRBV20-1 and TRBJ2-1; D ambiguous. The CDR3 contains 12 residues. V was clipped by 1 base and J by 8 bases, with 9 bases between them. Germline V gives CDR1 DFQATT, CDR2 SNEGSKA (reference sequence). The CDR3 DNA is TGCAGTGCTAGAGCCCTACTGGATGAGCAGTTCTTC. Its translation is CSARALLDEQFF.

The rearrangement uses TRBV7-9 and TRBJ1-1; D remains ambiguous. V was clipped by 2 bases and J by 12 bases, with 16 bases between them. Looked up from germline, CDR1 is SEHNR and CDR2 is FQNEAQ (reference sequence). The CDR3 spans 13 residues. CDR3 sequence reads: CASSLILAQATFF. The CDR3 DNA is TGTGCCAGCAGCTTAATCCTCGCCCAAGCAACTTTCTTT.

As to this clonotype: A much larger clone differs by one base, so this may be a read error. No conserved phenylalanine or tryptophan is present at the end of the CDR3, so a read error is the likely explanation. V gene TRBV7-9 combines with J gene TRBJ2-2; D remains ambiguous. CDR3 length: 14 residues. Germline CDR1 SEHNR, CDR2 FQNEAQ (reference sequence). The V end was cut by 3 bases, the J end by 4 bases, with 9 bases between. The CDR3 is CASSLDLSTGELFC. As DNA, the CDR3 is TGTGCCAGCAGCTTGGATCTGAGCACCGGGGAGCTGTTTTGT.

This clonotype has ten or more counts. This rearrangement joins TRBV30 to TRBJ1-1; the D is unclear. CDR3 length: 11 amino acids. V shed 5 bases and J shed 3 bases, with 7 bases lying between them. The germline gives CDR1 GTSNPN, CDR2 SVGIG (reference sequence). The CDR3, as DNA: TGTGCCTGGGGCTATGACACTGAAGCTTTCTTT. Protein sequence: CAWGYDTEAFF.

The V gene is TRBV11-2, the J gene TRBJ2-7; 7 positions match TRBD1. With V trimmed by 7 bases and J by 2 bases, 8 bases remained unmatched. This CDR3 spans 14 amino acids. Germline assignment: CDR1 SGHAT and CDR2 FQNNGV. CDR3: CASNPHDRAYEQYF. Here the CDR3 DNA reads TGTGCCAGCAACCCACACGACAGGGCCTACGAGCAGTACTTC.

This clonotype occurred once. The chain links TRBV7-7 to TRBJ2-5; D not resolved. This CDR3 is 15 amino acids long. From germline, CDR1 is SSHAT and CDR2 FNYEAQ (reference sequence). The V and J ends lost 5 bases and 1 base respectively, with 14 bases between them. Written as DNA, the CDR3 is TGTGCCAGCAGCCGCGTCAACTTACCCCAAGAGACCCAGTACTTC. Residues: CASSRVNLPQETQYF. The complete variable domain, with remaining parts taken from reference TRBV7-7 and TRBJ2-5, reads GAGVSQSPRYKVTKRGQDVTLRCDPISSHATLYWYQQALGQGPEFLTYFNYEAQPDKSGLPSDRFSAERPEGSISTLTIQRTEQRDSAMYRCASSRVNLPQETQYFGPGTRLLVL.

In its sample, this clonotype was seen many times. The CDR3 loop is CASSGGDWADNEQFF. In DNA, the CDR3 is TGCGCCAGCAGCGGGGGGGATTGGGCCGACAATGAGCAGTTCTTC. The chain links TRBV5-1 to TRBJ2-1; 7 bases line up with TRBD2. The ends lost 4 bases at V and 5 bases at J; junction bases unmatched: 9. The germline CDR1 and CDR2 sequences are SGHRS and YFSETQ. The CDR3 has 15 amino acids.

The chain employs TRBV10-3 and TRBJ2-6; D gene ambiguous. Germline values: CDR1 ENHRY, CDR2 SYGVKD. This CDR3 has 15 amino acids. V shed 7 bases and J shed 0 bases, with 10 bases lying between them. The DNA for the CDR3 is TGTGCCATCACGGGCGGCCTCTCTGGGGCCAACGTCCTGACTTTC. It specifies CAITGGLSGANVLTF.

The chain combines TRBV5-1 with TRBJ1-6; D call uncertain. CDR3 size: 13 residues. Trimming pared 3 bases from V and 6 bases from J, leaving 7 bases between. Germline CDR1 SGHRS, CDR2 YFSETQ. The CDR3 sequence is CASSSSSNSPLHF. The CDR3 nucleotides read TGCGCCAGCAGCTCCTCTTCTAATTCACCCCTCCACTTT.

The rearrangement joins TRBV12-3 or TRBV12-4 to TRBJ1-3; the D is unclear. This CDR3 contains 15 residues. V dropped 1 base and J dropped 0 bases, with 7 bases sitting between them. This chain's CDR3 is CASSLGVHSGNTIYF. Here the CDR3 DNA reads TGTGCCAGCAGTTTAGGGGTGCACTCTGGAAACACCATATATTTT.

This rearrangement joins TRBV7-6 to TRBJ1-1; tentative D call: TRBD1 (5 bases). This CDR3 comprises 14 residues. Looked up from germline, CDR1 is SGHVS and CDR2 is FNYEAQ. Trimming shortened V by 0 bases and J by 1 base, and 6 bases separated the two germline ends. The CDR3 nucleotides read TGTGCCAGCAGCTTAGCAGACAGGAACACTGAAGCTTTCTTT. It yields the protein CASSLADRNTEAFF.

This clonotype was counted many times. This chain uses TRBV19 with TRBJ1-3; D ambiguous. Looked up from germline, CDR1 is LNHDA and CDR2 is SQIVND (reference sequence). V lost 7 bases to trimming and J lost 1 base, with 11 bases between them. The CDR3 contains 14 residues. The CDR3: CASKVVGSGNTIYF. The CDR3 DNA reads as TGTGCCAGTAAGGTTGTCGGATCTGGAAACACCATATATTTT.

This clonotype was detected ten times or more. V is TRBV7-9 and J is TRBJ2-1; 12 bases match TRBD2. The CDR3 totals 15 residues. The junction had 4 bases not matched to a gene; V was cut back by 0 bases and J by 10 bases. The V gene's germline CDR1 is SEHNR and CDR2 FQNEAQ (reference sequence). CDR3 DNA: TGTGCCAGCAGCTTAGCACTAGCGGGAGGTCTGGAGCAGTTCTTC. Translation: CASSLALAGGLEQFF.

The chain couples TRBV5-1 to TRBJ2-7, with 7 bases that match TRBD2. This CDR3 region has 14 residues. J was trimmed by 7 bases and V by 1 base; bases with no gene match: 8. CDR1 and CDR2 (germline): SGHRS, YFSETQ. CDR3 DNA sequence: TGCGCCAGCAGCTTGTGGGAGGGGTCCAGGGAGCAGTACTTC. Its protein product is CASSLWEGSREQYF.